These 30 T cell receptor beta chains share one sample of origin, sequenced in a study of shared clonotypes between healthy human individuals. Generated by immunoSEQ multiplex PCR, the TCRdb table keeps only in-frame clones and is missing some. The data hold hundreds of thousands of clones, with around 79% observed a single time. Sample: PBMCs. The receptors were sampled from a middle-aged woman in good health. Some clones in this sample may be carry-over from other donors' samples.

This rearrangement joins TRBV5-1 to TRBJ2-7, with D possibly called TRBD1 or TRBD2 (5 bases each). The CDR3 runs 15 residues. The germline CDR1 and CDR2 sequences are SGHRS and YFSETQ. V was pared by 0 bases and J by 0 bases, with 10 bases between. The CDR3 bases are TGCGCCAGCAGCTTGGGGGGGACCCTCTCCTACGAGCAGTACTTC. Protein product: CASSLGGTLSYEQYF. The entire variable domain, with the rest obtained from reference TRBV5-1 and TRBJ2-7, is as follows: KAGVTQTPRYLIKTRGQQVTLSCSPISGHRSVSWYQQTPGQGLQFLFEYFSETQRNKGNFPGRFSGRQFSNSRSEMNVSTLELGDSALYLCASSLGGTLSYEQYFGPGTRLTVT.

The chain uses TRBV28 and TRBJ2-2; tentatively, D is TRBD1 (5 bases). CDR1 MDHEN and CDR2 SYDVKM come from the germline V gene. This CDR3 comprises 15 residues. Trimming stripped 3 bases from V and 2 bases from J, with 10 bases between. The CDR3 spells CASSLQGGNTGELFF. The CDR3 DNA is TGTGCCAGCAGTTTGCAGGGCGGTAACACCGGGGAGCTGTTTTTT.

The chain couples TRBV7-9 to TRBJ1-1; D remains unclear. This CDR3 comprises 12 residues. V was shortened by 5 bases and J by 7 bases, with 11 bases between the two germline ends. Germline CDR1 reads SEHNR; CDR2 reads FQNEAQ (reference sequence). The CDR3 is CASSLGRNEAFF. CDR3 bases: TGTGCCAGCAGCCTCGGACGGAATGAAGCTTTCTTT.

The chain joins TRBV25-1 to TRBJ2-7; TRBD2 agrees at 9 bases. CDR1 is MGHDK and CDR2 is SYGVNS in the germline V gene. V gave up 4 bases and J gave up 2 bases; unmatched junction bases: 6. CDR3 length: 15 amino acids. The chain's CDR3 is CASSGPSGATYEQYF. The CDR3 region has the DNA TGTGCCAGCAGTGGACCTAGCGGGGCCACCTACGAGCAGTACTTC.

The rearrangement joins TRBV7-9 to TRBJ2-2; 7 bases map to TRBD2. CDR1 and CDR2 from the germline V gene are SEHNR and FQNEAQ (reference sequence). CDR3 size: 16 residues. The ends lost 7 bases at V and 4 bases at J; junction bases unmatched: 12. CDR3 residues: CASNYLAGEATGELFF. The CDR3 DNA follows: TGTGCCAGCAACTATCTGGCGGGGGAAGCCACCGGGGAGCTGTTTTTT.

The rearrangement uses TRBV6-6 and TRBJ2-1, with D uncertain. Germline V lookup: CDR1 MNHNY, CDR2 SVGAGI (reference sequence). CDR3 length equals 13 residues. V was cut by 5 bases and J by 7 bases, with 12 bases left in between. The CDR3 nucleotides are TGTGCCAGCAGTGCCGCAGTCGTGAATGAGCAGTTCTTC. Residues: CASSAAVVNEQFF.

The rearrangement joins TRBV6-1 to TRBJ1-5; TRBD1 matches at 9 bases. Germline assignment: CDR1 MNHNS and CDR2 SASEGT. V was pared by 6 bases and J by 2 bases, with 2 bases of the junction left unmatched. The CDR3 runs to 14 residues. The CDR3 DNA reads TGTGCCAGCAGCGGGGACAGGGGCAATCAGCCCCAGCATTTT. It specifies CASSGDRGNQPQHF.

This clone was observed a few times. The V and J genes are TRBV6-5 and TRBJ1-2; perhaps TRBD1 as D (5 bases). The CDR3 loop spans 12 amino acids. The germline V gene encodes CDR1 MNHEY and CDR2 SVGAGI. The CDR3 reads CASGGLYYGYTF. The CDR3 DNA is TGTGCTTCGGGGGGTCTTTACTATGGCTACACCTTC.

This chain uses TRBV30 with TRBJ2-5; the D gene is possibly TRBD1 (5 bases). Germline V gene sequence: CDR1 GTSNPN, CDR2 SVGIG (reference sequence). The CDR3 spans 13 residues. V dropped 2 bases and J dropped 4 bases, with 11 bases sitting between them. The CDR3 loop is CAWSKGQGETQYF. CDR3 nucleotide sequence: TGTGCCTGGAGTAAGGGGCAGGGAGAGACCCAGTACTTC.

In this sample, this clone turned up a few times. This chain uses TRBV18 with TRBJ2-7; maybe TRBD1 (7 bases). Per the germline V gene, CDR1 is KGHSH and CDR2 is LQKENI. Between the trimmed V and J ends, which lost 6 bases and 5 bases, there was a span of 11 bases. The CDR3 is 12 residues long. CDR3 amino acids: CASSAGQHEQYF. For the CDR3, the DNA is TGTGCCAGCTCGGCGGGACAGCACGAGCAGTACTTC.

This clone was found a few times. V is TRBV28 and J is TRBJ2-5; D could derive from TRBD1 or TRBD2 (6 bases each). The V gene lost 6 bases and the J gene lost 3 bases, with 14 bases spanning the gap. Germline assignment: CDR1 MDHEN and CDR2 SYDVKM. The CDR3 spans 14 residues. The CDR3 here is CASRIPGEEETQYF. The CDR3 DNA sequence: TGTGCCAGCAGGATTCCAGGGGAGGAAGAGACCCAGTACTTC.

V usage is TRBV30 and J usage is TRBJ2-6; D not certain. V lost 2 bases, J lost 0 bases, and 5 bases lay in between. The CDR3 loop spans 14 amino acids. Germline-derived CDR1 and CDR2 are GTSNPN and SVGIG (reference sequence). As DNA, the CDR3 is TGTGCCTGGAGTTTCGACTCTGGGGCCAACGTCCTGACTTTC. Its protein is CAWSFDSGANVLTF.

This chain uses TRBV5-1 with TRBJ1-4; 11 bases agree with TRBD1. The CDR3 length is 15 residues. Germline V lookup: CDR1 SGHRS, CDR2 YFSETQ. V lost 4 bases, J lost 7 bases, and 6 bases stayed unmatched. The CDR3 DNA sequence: TGCGCCAGCAGCGGGGGACAGGGGGACGTTGAAAAACTGTTTTTT. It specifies CASSGGQGDVEKLFF. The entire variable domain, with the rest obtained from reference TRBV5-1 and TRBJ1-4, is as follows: KAGVTQTPRYLIKTRGQQVTLSCSPISGHRSVSWYQQTPGQGLQFLFEYFSETQRNKGNFPGRFSGRQFSNSRSEMNVSTLELGDSALYLCASSGGQGDVEKLFFGSGTQLSVL.

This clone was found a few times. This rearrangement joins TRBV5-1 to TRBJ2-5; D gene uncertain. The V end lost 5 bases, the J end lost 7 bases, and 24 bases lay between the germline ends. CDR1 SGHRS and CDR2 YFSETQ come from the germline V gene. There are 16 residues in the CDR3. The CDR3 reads CASRSTWSAPPGTQYF. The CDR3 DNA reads TGCGCCAGCAGATCAACTTGGTCAGCACCCCCGGGGACCCAGTACTTC.

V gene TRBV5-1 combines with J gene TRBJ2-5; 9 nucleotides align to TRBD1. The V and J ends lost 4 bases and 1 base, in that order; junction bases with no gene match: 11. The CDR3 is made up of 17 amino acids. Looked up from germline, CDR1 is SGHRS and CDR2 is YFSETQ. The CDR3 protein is CASSPGPDRGFQETQYF. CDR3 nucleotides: TGCGCCAGCAGCCCAGGCCCCGACAGGGGGTTCCAAGAGACCCAGTACTTC.

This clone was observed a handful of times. The CDR3 is CASSAVAGGQYEQYF. The CDR3 coding sequence is TGTGCCAGCAGCGCAGTAGCGGGAGGGCAGTACGAGCAGTACTTC. V usage is TRBV5-4 and J usage is TRBJ2-7; TRBD2 matches at 11 bases. Germline values: CDR1 SGHNT, CDR2 YYREEE (reference sequence). The CDR3 totals 15 residues. The trim removed 4 bases at V and 4 bases at J, leaving 7 bases unmatched. Full variable domain (missing parts from reference TRBV5-4 and TRBJ2-7): ETGVTQSPTHLIKTRGQQVTLRCSSQSGHNTVSWYQQALGQGPQFIFQYYREEENGRGNFPPRFSGLQFPNYSSELNVNALELDDSALYLCASSAVAGGQYEQYFGPGTRLTVT.

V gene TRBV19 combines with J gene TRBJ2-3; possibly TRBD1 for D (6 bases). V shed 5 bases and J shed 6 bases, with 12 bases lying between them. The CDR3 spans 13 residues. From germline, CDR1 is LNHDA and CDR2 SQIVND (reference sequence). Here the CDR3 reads CASSVNRADTQYF. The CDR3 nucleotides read TGTGCCAGTAGTGTGAACAGGGCGGATACGCAGTATTTT.

In DNA form, the CDR3 reads TGCGCCAGCAGCACTAGCGGGGGCTCCTACAATGAGCAGTTCTTC. It yields the protein CASSTSGGSYNEQFF. The chain links TRBV5-1 to TRBJ2-1; 11 nucleotides line up with TRBD2. V shed 4 bases and J 0 bases; nucleotides not matched to a gene: 0. The germline V gene encodes CDR1 SGHRS and CDR2 YFSETQ. This CDR3 is built from 15 residues.

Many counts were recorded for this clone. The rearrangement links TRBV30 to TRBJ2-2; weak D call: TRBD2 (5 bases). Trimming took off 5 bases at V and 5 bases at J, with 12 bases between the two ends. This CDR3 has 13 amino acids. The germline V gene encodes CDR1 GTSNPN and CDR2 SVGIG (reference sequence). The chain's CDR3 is CAWERPRTGELFF. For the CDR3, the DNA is TGTGCCTGGGAGCGGCCACGGACCGGGGAGCTGTTTTTT.

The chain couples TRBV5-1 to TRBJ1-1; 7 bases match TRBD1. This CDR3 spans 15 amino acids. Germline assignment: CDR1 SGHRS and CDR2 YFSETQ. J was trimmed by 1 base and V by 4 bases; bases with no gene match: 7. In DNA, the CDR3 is TGCGCCAGCAGCGCCCTGACAGGGACGAACACTGAAGCTTTCTTT. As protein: CASSALTGTNTEAFF.

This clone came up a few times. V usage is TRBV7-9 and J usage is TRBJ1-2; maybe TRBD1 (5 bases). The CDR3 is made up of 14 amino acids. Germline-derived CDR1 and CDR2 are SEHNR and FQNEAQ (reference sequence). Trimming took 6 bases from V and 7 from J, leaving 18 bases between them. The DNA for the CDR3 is TGTGCCAGCAGTTTTGACAGCGAAGTCTTTGGCTACACCTTC. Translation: CASSFDSEVFGYTF.

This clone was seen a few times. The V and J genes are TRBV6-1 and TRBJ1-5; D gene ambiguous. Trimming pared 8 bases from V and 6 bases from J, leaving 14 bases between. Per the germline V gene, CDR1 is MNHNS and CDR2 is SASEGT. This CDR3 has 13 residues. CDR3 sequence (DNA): TGTGCCAGCTATTCGAGGGATGCTCAGCCCCAGCATTTT. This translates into CASYSRDAQPQHF.

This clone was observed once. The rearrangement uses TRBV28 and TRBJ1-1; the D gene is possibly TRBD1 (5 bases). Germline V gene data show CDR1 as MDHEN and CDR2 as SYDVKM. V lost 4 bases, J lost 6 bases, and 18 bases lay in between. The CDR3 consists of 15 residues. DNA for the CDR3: TGTGCCAGCAGTTCCCGATCGACAGTCTATCCTGAAGCTTTCTTT. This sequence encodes CASSSRSTVYPEAFF.

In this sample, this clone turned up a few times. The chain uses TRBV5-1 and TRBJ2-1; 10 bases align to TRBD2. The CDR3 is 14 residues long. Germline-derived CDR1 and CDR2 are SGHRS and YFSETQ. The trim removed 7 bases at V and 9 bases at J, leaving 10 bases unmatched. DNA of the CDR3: TGCGCCAGCCGGCTAGCGGGAGAGGGTGGTGAGCAGTTCTTC. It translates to CASRLAGEGGEQFF.

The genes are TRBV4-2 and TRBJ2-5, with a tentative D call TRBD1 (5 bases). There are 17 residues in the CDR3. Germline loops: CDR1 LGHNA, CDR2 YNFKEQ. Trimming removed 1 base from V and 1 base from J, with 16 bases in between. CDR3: CASSQVAGALGQETQYF. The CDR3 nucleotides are TGTGCCAGCAGCCAAGTTGCTGGGGCTCTGGGCCAAGAGACCCAGTACTTC.

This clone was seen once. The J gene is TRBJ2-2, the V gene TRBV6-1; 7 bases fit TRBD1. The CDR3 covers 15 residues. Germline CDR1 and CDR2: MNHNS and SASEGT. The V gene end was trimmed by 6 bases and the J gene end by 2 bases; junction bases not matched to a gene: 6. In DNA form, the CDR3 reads TGTGCCAGCAGAGGACAGGAACGAAACACCGGGGAGCTGTTTTTT. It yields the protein CASRGQERNTGELFF.

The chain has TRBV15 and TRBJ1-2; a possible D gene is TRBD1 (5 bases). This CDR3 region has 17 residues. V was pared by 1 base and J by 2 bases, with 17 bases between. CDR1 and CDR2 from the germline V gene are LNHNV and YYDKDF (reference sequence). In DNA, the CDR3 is TGTGCCACCAGCAGAGGCCGGGGCACAGGTTTCAACTATGGCTACACCTTC. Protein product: CATSRGRGTGFNYGYTF. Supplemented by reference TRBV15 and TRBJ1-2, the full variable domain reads DAMVIQNPRYQVTQFGKPVTLSCSQTLNHNVMYWYQQKSSQAPKLLFHYYDKDFNNEADTPDNFQSRRPNTSFCFLDIRSPGLGDTAMYLCATSRGRGTGFNYGYTFGSGTRLTVV.

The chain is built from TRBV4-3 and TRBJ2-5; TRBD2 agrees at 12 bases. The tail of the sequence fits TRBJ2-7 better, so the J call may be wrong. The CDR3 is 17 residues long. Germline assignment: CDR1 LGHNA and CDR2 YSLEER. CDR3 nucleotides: TGCGCCAGCAGCCCATTGACTAGCGGGAGCAGTTCCTACGAGCAGTACTTC. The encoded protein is CASSPLTSGSSSYEQYF.

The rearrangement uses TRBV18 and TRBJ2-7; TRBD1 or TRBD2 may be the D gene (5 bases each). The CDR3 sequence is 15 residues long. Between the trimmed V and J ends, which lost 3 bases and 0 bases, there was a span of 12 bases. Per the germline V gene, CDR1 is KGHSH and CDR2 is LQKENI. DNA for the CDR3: TGTGCCAGCTCACCGGACGGGGCTAGCTCCTACGAGCAGTACTTC. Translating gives CASSPDGASSYEQYF.

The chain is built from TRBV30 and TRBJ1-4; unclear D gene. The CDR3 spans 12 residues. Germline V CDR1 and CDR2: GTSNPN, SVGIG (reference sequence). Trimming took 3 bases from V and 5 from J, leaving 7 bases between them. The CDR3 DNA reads TGTGCCTGGAGCCTACGGAATGAAAAACTGTTTTTT. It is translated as CAWSLRNEKLFF.